Listed below are T cell receptor beta chains from one sample, sequenced in a study of cytomegalovirus exposure and HLA in healthy donors. Using immunoSEQ multiplex PCR, the repertoire was profiled, and TCRdb retains in-frame clones only, with some absent. Of roughly 150,000 clones listed, 65% to 85% are singletons. Sequencing used PBMCs. Receptor source: a middle-aged woman in good health and CMV-seropositive. Both conserved end residues are part of each CDR3. The order of the fields is V gene, D gene, CDR3 protein. D genes are given only for firm matches.

TRBV10-3 TRBD1 CAISEGQGSTDTQYF
TRBV6-5 TRBD2 CASTSASGENNEQFF
TRBV21-1 NA CASSKEIQKTNEKLFF
TRBV6-5 NA CASSRSPYNEQFF
TRBV6-5 TRBD1 CASRPGQGLRGYTF
TRBV6-4 NA CASSDSTHPSNQPQHF
TRBV10-3 TRBD1 CAIRGTAEKDTEAFF
TRBV7-7 NA CASSPSVGATNEKLFF
TRBV30 NA CAWSYQGNAEAFF
TRBV10-3 NA CAISPLPGTEAFF
TRBV6-6 TRBD1 CASSPGTGDGNEQFF
TRBV7-2 NA CASSPPRGREWDSPLHF
TRBV5-6 NA CASSLAPRLSYGYTF
TRBV11-2 TRBD1 CASSLGTGSFYGYTF
TRBV2 NA CASTARGNPGNTIYF
TRBV5-1 TRBD2 CASSSATAGGGNEQFF
TRBV5-1 NA CASSFRVGGEAFF
TRBV5-6 TRBD1 CASSPRTGFEAEAFF
TRBV30 NA CAWSAPGGDGYTF
TRBV5-4 TRBD1 CASSQTDRAYGYTF
TRBV4-3 TRBD2 CASSKDPSGGGITGELFF
TRBV5-8 TRBD1 CASRRTGGFGYTF
TRBV28 TRBD1 CASSLTGAGEKLFF
TRBV7-2 NA CASSIGTWQETQYF
TRBV2 NA CASDRNSNQPQHF
TRBV30 TRBD1 CAWSEARGLGQYF
TRBV6-5 NA CASRTNAATYRYTF
TRBV13 NA CASSLRVGQTSNTGELFF
TRBV5-8 NA CASSLEHAPFYGYTF
TRBV28 TRBD2 CATTSGGSIDTQYF
TRBV5-1 TRBD2 CASSTSVASYEQYF
TRBV7-2 TRBD2 CASSLWRGGSEQYF
TRBV7-9 NA CASSPGMVDNEQFF
TRBV7-3 TRBD2 CASSFFGGDEQFF
TRBV7-8 TRBD2 CASSLDSGGFNEQFF
TRBV9 NA CASSGRQYTEAFF
TRBV11-2 NA CASSSKKDPWRDYEQYF
TRBV9 TRBD1 CASSVGGGGQGFNEQFF
TRBV4-1 TRBD1 CASSPPTGDNYGYTF
TRBV6-1 NA CASMRGGTEAFF
TRBV28 TRBD1 CASSFPTGQGEKLFF
TRBV7-9 NA CSSGVRDGHNEQFF
TRBV27 TRBD1 CASSFLTGGYGYTF
TRBV25-1 NA CASSGPGSLPNQPQHF